The 21 T cell receptor beta chains below come from one sample, sequenced in a study of blood T cell repertoires in COVID-19. The assay was immunoSEQ multiplex PCR, and TCRdb's table has in-frame clones only and misses some. Of 200,000 or so clones listed, about 80% are singletons. The source material was peripheral blood. The origin of the receptors is a woman in her 30s who had recovered from COVID-19.

This sequence joins TRBV29-1 and TRBJ1-1; D is uncertain. Germline V gene data show CDR1 as SQVTM and CDR2 as ANQGSEA. This CDR3 comprises 14 residues. With 1 base removed from V and 4 bases from J, the gap between germline ends came to 13 bases. Written as DNA, the CDR3 is TGCAGCGTTGAAGGACACCCACTGGGCACTGAAGCTTTCTTT. Protein sequence: CSVEGHPLGTEAFF.

V and J are TRBV9 and TRBJ2-7, with 10 bases that match TRBD2. V lost 2 bases to trimming and J lost 3 bases; unmatched junction nucleotides: 2. The germline gives CDR1 SGDLS, CDR2 YYNGEE. The length of the CDR3 is 14 residues. CDR3 region: CASSVASGGYEQYF. The CDR3 DNA reads TGTGCCAGCAGCGTGGCTAGCGGGGGCTACGAGCAGTACTTC.

This chain links TRBV27 with TRBJ1-4; perhaps TRBD1 as D (5 bases). The CDR3 is 16 residues long. Trimming shortened V by 0 bases and J by 8 bases, and 16 bases separated the two germline ends. Germline V gene data show CDR1 as MNHEY and CDR2 as SMNVEV (reference sequence). The CDR3 loop reads CASSLSIEGAGEKLFF. The CDR3 bases are TGTGCCAGCAGTTTATCAATAGAAGGGGCGGGGGAAAAACTGTTTTTT.

The chain carries TRBV27 and TRBJ1-1; D uncertain. Germline V gene data show CDR1 as MNHEY and CDR2 as SMNVEV (reference sequence). The CDR3 has 13 amino acids. V lost 7 bases to trimming and J lost 4 bases, with 13 bases between them. The CDR3 protein is CASTPRGGTEAFF. The DNA for the CDR3 is TGTGCCAGCACCCCCCGCGGCGGCACTGAAGCTTTCTTT.

The chain combines TRBV29-1 with TRBJ2-5; 9 nucleotides align to TRBD1. Germline CDR1 is SQVTM and CDR2 is ANQGSEA. Trimming cost V 5 bases and J 2 bases; bases outside gene matches: 3. The CDR3 covers 13 residues. CDR3 nucleotides: TGCAGCGTTTCCGGGACAGGGCAAGAGACCCAGTACTTC. It specifies CSVSGTGQETQYF.

In nucleotides, the CDR3 is TGCGCCAGCAGCTCCTTTGGAGGCAGCGGGTACAATGAGCAGTTCTTC. The encoded protein is CASSSFGGSGYNEQFF. V usage is TRBV5-1 and J usage is TRBJ2-1; possible D gene TRBD2, 6 bases. CDR1 is SGHRS and CDR2 is YFSETQ in the germline V gene. Trimming took off 3 bases at V and 4 bases at J, with 17 bases between the two ends. The CDR3 totals 16 residues.

V and J are TRBV3-1 (or the pseudogene TRBV3-2) and TRBJ1-6, with TRBD1 matching over 9 bases. Germline V lookup: CDR1 LGHDT, CDR2 YNNKEL (reference sequence). The CDR3 consists of 16 residues. Trimming took 2 bases from V and 6 from J; bases not matched to a gene: 5. The CDR3, as DNA: TGTGCCAGCAGCCAACAGACAGGGGGGACTAATTCACCCCTCCACTTT. Translation: CASSQQTGGTNSPLHF.

CDR3 nucleotide sequence: TGCGCCAGCAGCTTGGGAGGGAACGAGGGCTACACCTTC. Translated, it gives CASSLGGNEGYTF. V and J are TRBV5-1 and TRBJ1-2, with D uncertain. CDR3 size: 13 residues. Germline V gene data show CDR1 as SGHRS and CDR2 as YFSETQ. V lost 0 bases, J lost 8 bases, and 11 bases lay in between.

The genes are TRBV25-1 and TRBJ1-4; TRBD1 matches at 8 bases. Germline CDR1 is MGHDK and CDR2 is SYGVNS. The CDR3 is made up of 15 amino acids. V lost 3 bases to trimming and J lost 8 bases; unmatched junction nucleotides: 8. The CDR3 is CASSDPQGAGEKLFF. CDR3 DNA: TGTGCCAGCAGTGATCCTCAGGGGGCCGGGGAAAAACTGTTTTTT.

This clone came up a few times. V is TRBV5-1 and J is TRBJ2-1; D ambiguous. Germline CDR1 is SGHRS and CDR2 is YFSETQ. V was clipped by 4 bases and J by 8 bases, with 10 bases between them. CDR3 length equals 12 residues. CDR3 in DNA: TGCGCCAGCAGCCTCTCTGTCGATGAGCAGTTCTTC. This encodes CASSLSVDEQFF.

The rearrangement uses TRBV6-1 and TRBJ2-5; 8 nucleotides agree with TRBD1. This CDR3 has 13 amino acids. Germline V CDR1 and CDR2: MNHNS, SASEGT. V dropped 7 bases and J dropped 2; count of bases not matched to a gene: 3. CDR3 coding DNA: TGTGCCAGCATCAGGGGGCCGCAAGAGACCCAGTACTTC. Translated: CASIRGPQETQYF.

The CDR3 DNA follows: TGTGCCAGCAGCTGGACAGGGAGCCAGCCCCAGCATTTT. Translated, it gives CASSWTGSQPQHF. V and J are TRBV2 and TRBJ1-5; 8 bases are a match to TRBD1. Germline V CDR1 and CDR2: SNHLY, FYNNEI. The length of the CDR3 is 13 residues. J was trimmed by 7 bases and V by 6 bases; bases with no gene match: 5.

This clone was seen a few times. J is TRBJ2-1 and V is TRBV3-1 (or the pseudogene TRBV3-2); D is uncertain. Germline V lookup: CDR1 LGHDT, CDR2 YNNKEL (reference sequence). This CDR3 is 15 amino acids long. Trimming removed 2 bases at V and 3 bases at J, with 11 bases between. CDR3: CASSQQVGSYNEQFF. In DNA, the CDR3 is TGTGCCAGCAGCCAACAAGTTGGCAGCTACAATGAGCAGTTCTTC.

V usage is TRBV28 and J usage is TRBJ1-4; 7 bases fit TRBD1. The CDR3 totals 15 residues. V dropped 4 bases and J dropped 7; count of bases not matched to a gene: 9. Germline lookup yields CDR1 MDHEN and CDR2 SYDVKM. CDR3 bases: TGTGCCAGCAGTTCGGAGGGGGCCGATCCTGAAAAACTGTTTTTT. Translated: CASSSEGADPEKLFF.

This clone was counted only a few times. The chain links TRBV24-1 to TRBJ2-7; TRBD2 agrees at 11 bases. CDR1 is KGHDR, CDR2 SFDVKD, per germline. Trimming removed 9 bases from V and 6 bases from J; junction bases left unmatched: 21. This CDR3 comprises 18 residues. The CDR3, as DNA: TGTGCCACCGGACGGCCGGTGGTAGCGGGAGGGCCTGACGTCGAGCAGTACTTC. Protein sequence: CATGRPVVAGGPDVEQYF.

The chain uses TRBV7-2 and TRBJ1-2; D is unclear. Germline V gene lookup returns CDR1 SGHTA and CDR2 FQGNSA. V lost 4 bases and J lost 5, with 14 bases in between. The CDR3 has 14 residues. CDR3 DNA sequence: TGTGCCAGCAGCTCCTACCTTGTTAGTTATGGCTACACCTTC. Protein sequence: CASSSYLVSYGYTF.

The J gene is TRBJ1-1, the V gene TRBV4-1; TRBD1 agrees at 7 bases. The germline V gene encodes CDR1 MGHRA and CDR2 YSYEKL. Trimming removed 4 bases from V and 12 bases from J; junction bases left unmatched: 8. This CDR3 is built from 12 residues. The CDR3 DNA follows: TGCGCCAGCAGCCCCACAGGGGCAGGAACTTTCTTT. This codes for CASSPTGAGTFF.

V gene TRBV27 combines with J gene TRBJ2-1; D may be TRBD2 (6 bases). CDR3 size: 16 residues. The V end lost 0 bases, the J end lost 5 bases, and 14 bases lay between the germline ends. Germline assignment: CDR1 MNHEY and CDR2 SMNVEV (reference sequence). CDR3 nucleotide sequence: TGTGCCAGCAGTTTATCGATTCCGGGAGATAACAATGAGCAGTTCTTC. As protein: CASSLSIPGDNNEQFF.

This chain links TRBV9 with TRBJ2-5, with 12 nucleotides matching TRBD2. In germline, CDR1 is SGDLS, CDR2 YYNGEE. J gave up 1 base and V 2 bases, and 0 bases lay outside the gene matches. This CDR3 has 15 amino acids. The CDR3 sequence is CASSVTSGSQETQYF. The CDR3 DNA reads TGTGCCAGCAGCGTGACTAGCGGGAGCCAAGAGACCCAGTACTTC. Full variable domain (rest looked up from reference TRBV9 and TRBJ2-5): DSGVTQTPKHLITATGQRVTLRCSPRSGDLSVYWYQQSLDQGLQFLIQYYNGEERAKGNILERFSAQQFPDLHSELNLSSLELGDSALYFCASSVTSGSQETQYFGPGTRLLVL.

The rearrangement uses TRBV6-6 and TRBJ2-7, with 8 bases lining up with TRBD2. This CDR3 has 14 residues. J was trimmed by 3 bases and V by 7 bases; bases with no gene match: 8. Per germline, CDR1 MNHNY and CDR2 SVGAGI (reference sequence). The CDR3 nucleotides are TGTGCCAGCACCCAAACAAGCGGGAGCTACGAGCAGTACTTC. Its protein is CASTQTSGSYEQYF.

This clone was recorded a few times. The V call is TRBV27, the J call TRBJ2-2; 7 nucleotides align to TRBD2. The germline V gene encodes CDR1 MNHEY and CDR2 SMNVEV (reference sequence). V shed 5 bases, J shed 3 bases, and the junction held 18 bases outside the gene matches. The CDR3 has 19 amino acids. CDR3 amino acids: CASSHNRAERGADTGELFF. The CDR3 nucleotides read TGTGCCAGCAGTCACAACCGGGCGGAGCGGGGAGCGGACACCGGGGAGCTGTTTTTT.